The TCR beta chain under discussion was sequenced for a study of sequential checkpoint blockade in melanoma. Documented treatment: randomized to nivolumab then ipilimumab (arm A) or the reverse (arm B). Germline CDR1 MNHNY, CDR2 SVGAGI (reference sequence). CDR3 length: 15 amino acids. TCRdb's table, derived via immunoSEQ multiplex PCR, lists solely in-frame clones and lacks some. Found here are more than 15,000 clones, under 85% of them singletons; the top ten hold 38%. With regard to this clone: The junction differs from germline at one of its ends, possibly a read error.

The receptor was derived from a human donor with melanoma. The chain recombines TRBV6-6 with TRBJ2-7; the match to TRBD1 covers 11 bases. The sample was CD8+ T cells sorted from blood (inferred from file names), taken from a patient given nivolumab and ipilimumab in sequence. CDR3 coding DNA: TGTGCCAGCAGTTACTCGATCGGACAGGGGGCCTCCCACCACTTC. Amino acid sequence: CASSYSIGQGASHHF.